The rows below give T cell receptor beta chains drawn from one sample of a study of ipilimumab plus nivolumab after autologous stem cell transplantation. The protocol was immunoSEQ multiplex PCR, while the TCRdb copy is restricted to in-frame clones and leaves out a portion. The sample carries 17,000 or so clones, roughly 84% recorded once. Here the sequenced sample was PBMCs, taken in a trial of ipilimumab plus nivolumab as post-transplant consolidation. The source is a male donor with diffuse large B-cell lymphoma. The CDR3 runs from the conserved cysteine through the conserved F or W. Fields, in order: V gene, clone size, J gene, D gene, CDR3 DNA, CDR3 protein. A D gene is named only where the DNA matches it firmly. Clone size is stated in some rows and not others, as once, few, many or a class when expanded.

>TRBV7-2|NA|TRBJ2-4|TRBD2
TGTGCCAGCAGCTCGGGACTAGCGGGTCCCGGGGACATTCAGTACTTC
CASSSGLAGPGDIQYF
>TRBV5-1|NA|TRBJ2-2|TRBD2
TGCGCCAGCAGCTTGGCCCCGGGACTAGCGGGAGCTAACACCGGGGAGCTGTTTTTT
CASSLAPGLAGANTGELFF
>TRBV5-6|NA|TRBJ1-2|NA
TGTGCCAGCAGCTTGGTATCAGGGCAGGGAGTTATTTATGGCTACACCTTC
CASSLVSGQGVIYGYTF
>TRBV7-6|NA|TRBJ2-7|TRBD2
TGTGCCAGCAGCCTCAGGGTAGCGGGAGTCGGGGAGCAGTACTTC
CASSLRVAGVGEQYF
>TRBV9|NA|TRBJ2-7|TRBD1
TGTGCCAGCAGCGTAGGGGACAGGGGGCCCGAGCAGTACTTC
CASSVGDRGPEQYF
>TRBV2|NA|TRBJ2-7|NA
TGTGCCAGCACTGGGTACGTGTCCTACGAGCAGTACTTC
CASTGYVSYEQYF
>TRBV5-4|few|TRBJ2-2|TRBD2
TGTGCCAGCAGCCCGGGACTAGCGGGAAACACCGGGGAGCTGTTTTTT
CASSPGLAGNTGELFF
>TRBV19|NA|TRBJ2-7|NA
TGTGCCAGTAGTAATGGACCCCTGGAGGAGCAGTACTTC
CASSNGPLEEQYF
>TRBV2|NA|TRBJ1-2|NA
TGTGCCAGCAGTGATACTGGCAGGGGAGGCTACACCTTC
CASSDTGRGGYTF
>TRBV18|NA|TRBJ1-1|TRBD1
TGTGCCAGCTCACCACGCGGTCAGGGGGCGACGAACACTGAAGCTTTCTTT
CASSPRGQGATNTEAFF
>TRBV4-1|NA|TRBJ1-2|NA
TGCGCCAGTAGCCAAATACAGTCTGGGGACTATGGCTACACCTTC
CASSQIQSGDYGYTF
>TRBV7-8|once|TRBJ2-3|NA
TGTGCCAGCAGCCCCTCCAAAAGAGATACGCAGTATTTT
CASSPSKRDTQYF
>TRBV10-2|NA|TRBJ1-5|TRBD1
TGCGCCAGCAGTGAGTCAGGGGGCCGGCAGCCCCAGCATTTT
CASSESGGRQPQHF
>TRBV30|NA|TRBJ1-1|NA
TGTGCCTGGAGAGACTACAGGGTGAACACTGAAGCTTTCTTT
CAWRDYRVNTEAFF
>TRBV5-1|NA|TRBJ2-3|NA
TGCGCCAGCAGCTTGGAACAGCCCTACACAGATACGCAGTATTTT
CASSLEQPYTDTQYF
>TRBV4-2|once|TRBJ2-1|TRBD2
TGTGCCAGCAGCCAAGATCCGCAGCGGGGCTCCTACAATGAGCAGTTCTTC
CASSQDPQRGSYNEQFF
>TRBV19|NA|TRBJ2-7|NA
TGTGCCAGTAGCGCGGAGGTTTACTACGAGCAGTACTTC
CASSAEVYYEQYF